A single sample gave rise to the 7 T cell receptor beta chains below, sequenced in a study of blood T cell repertoires in COVID-19. Only in-frame clones appear in the TCRdb table, and some are missing; sequencing was by immunoSEQ multiplex PCR. Counted here are hundreds of thousands of clones, around 88% occurring once; the ten biggest clones make up about 14%. The sample consisted of PBMCs or T cells enriched from blood (not recorded which). Receptors originate from a woman aged 45-65 years with acute COVID-19.

The genes are TRBV2 and TRBJ2-3, with 7 nucleotides matching TRBD2. The CDR3 consists of 15 residues. Trimming cost V 1 base and J 1 base; bases outside gene matches: 2. Germline assignment: CDR1 SNHLY and CDR2 FYNNEI. Written as DNA, the CDR3 is TGTGCCAGCAGTGAAGAACGGGGGGGCACAGATACGCAGTATTTT. Translating it yields CASSEERGGTDTQYF.

The chain combines TRBV6-5 with TRBJ1-2; 10 nucleotides align to TRBD1. The CDR3 loop spans 16 amino acids. CDR1 and CDR2 (germline): MNHEY, SVGAGI. With 0 bases clipped from V and 8 bases from J, the junction kept 9 bases outside the gene matches. Written as DNA, the CDR3 is TGTGCCAGCAGTTACTCGAAAGGGACAGGGGTCTCGGGCTACACCTTC. Its translation: CASSYSKGTGVSGYTF.

About this clone itself: An end of the junction differs from the germline gene, which may be a read error. Distinct nucleotide sequences in the sample also encode this CDR3. The chain couples TRBV18 to TRBJ2-3; D possibly corresponds to TRBD2 (6 bases). The germline V gene encodes CDR1 KGHSH and CDR2 LQKENI. The CDR3 totals 15 residues. The DNA for the CDR3 is TGTGCCAGCTCCCCACGTCGGGGGAGCACAGATACGCAGTATTTT. Its translation is CASSPRRGSTDTQYF.

The V gene is TRBV6-2 or TRBV6-3, the J gene TRBJ2-7, with TRBD2 matching 10 bases. CDR1 is MNHEY and CDR2 is SVGEGT in the germline V gene. Trimming cost V 2 bases and J 2 bases; bases outside gene matches: 6. The CDR3 contains 16 residues. CDR3 region: CASSYLSSGRPYEQYF. CDR3 sequence (DNA): TGTGCCAGCAGTTACCTTTCTAGCGGGAGACCCTACGAGCAGTACTTC.

The rearrangement uses TRBV7-3 and TRBJ2-3, with a weak D call TRBD2 (6 bases). There are 14 residues in the CDR3. V was clipped by 5 bases and J by 2 bases, with 11 bases between them. In germline, CDR1 is SGHTA, CDR2 FQGTGA. The CDR3 sequence is CASSASGSTDTQYF. DNA for the CDR3: TGTGCCAGCAGCGCCAGCGGGTCCACAGATACGCAGTATTTT.

This clone was seen ten or more times. The chain has TRBV19 and TRBJ2-2, with 8 bases aligning to TRBD2. CDR1 and CDR2 from the germline V gene are LNHDA and SQIVND (reference sequence). This CDR3 region has 18 residues. Germline trimming cut 0 bases from V and 3 bases from J; bases unmatched to any gene: 9. DNA of the CDR3: TGTGCCAGTAGTATAGATCTGGGCGGCGGGAGGTACACCGGGGAGCTGTTTTTT. Protein: CASSIDLGGGRYTGELFF.

This rearrangement joins TRBV3-1 (or the pseudogene TRBV3-2) to TRBJ1-2, with D uncertain. CDR3 length equals 18 residues. V lost 2 bases to trimming and J lost 0 bases, with 19 bases between them. Germline assignment: CDR1 LGHDT and CDR2 YNNKEL (reference sequence). CDR3 coding DNA: TGTGCCAGCAGCCAACTTCCCCGGGGAGTTATGACTAACTATGGCTACACCTTC. As protein: CASSQLPRGVMTNYGYTF.